This is a list of T cell receptor beta chains from one sample in a study of cytomegalovirus exposure and HLA in healthy donors. Repertoires were generated with immunoSEQ multiplex PCR, while TCRdb's copy carries only in-frame clones and drops some. The sample has about 140,000 clones, 75% to 90% seen once. What was sequenced was PBMCs. All receptors come from a female donor in good health and CMV-seronegative. Both conserved end residues are part of each CDR3. The D gene is left open where the match is weak. Clone size, where shown, is once, few, many, or a class for clones that have expanded.

j_call	d_call	clone_size	v_call	cdr3_nt	cdr3_aa
TRBJ1-5	TRBD1	.	TRBV5-1	TGCGCCAGCAGCCCTGGGGACAGGGGTAATCAGCCCCAGCATTTT	CASSPGDRGNQPQHF
TRBJ1-1	.	few	TRBV20-1	TGCAGTGCTGGCGCGGGGGCTGAAGCTTTCTTT	CSAGAGAEAFF
TRBJ2-2	.	.	TRBV4-1	TGCGCCAGCAGCCAAAGCCCAGGGGCCGGGGAGCTGTTTTTT	CASSQSPGAGELFF
TRBJ2-7	TRBD1	.	TRBV28	TGTGCCAGCAGCCTTGGACAGGCGCCGGACGAGCAGTACTTC	CASSLGQAPDEQYF
TRBJ1-2	TRBD1	few	TRBV27	TGTGCCAGCAGTTTACAGGGGGATGGCTACACCTTC	CASSLQGDGYTF
TRBJ1-4	.	.	TRBV30	TGTGCCTGGAGACAGAGGACAGACCCAAATGAAAAACTGTTTTTT	CAWRQRTDPNEKLFF
TRBJ1-2	.	.	TRBV19	TGTGCCAGTAGTAGGCGGGACGGAAGCTATGGCTACACCTTC	CASSRRDGSYGYTF
TRBJ1-3	TRBD1	once	TRBV6-1	TGTGCCAGCAGCGGGACAGGCTCTGGAAACACCATATATTTT	CASSGTGSGNTIYF
TRBJ2-7	.	.	TRBV5-4	TGTGCCAGCAGCTTGTATCGCGGAAGCCCCGGCGAGCAGTACTTC	CASSLYRGSPGEQYF
TRBJ2-2	.	.	TRBV7-2	TGTGCCAGCAACTCGGGCGCAGGGGTCGACACCGGGGAGCTGTTTTTT	CASNSGAGVDTGELFF
TRBJ1-5	.	.	TRBV18	TGTGCCAGCTCACCACCGGAAGGGGCTATGGGCCAGCCCCAGCATTTT	CASSPPEGAMGQPQHF
TRBJ2-5	.	few	TRBV5-8	TGTGCCAGCAGCTTCGTTCCAGAGACCCAGTACTTC	CASSFVPETQYF
TRBJ2-1	.	.	TRBV27	TGTGCCAGCAGTTTATCCGGGAGACGTGAGCAGTTCTTC	CASSLSGRREQFF
TRBJ2-7	.	.	TRBV6-5	TGTGCCAGCAGTACCCGGGACACCTCCTACGAGCAGTACTTC	CASSTRDTSYEQYF
TRBJ2-2	TRBD2	.	TRBV6-1	TGTGCCAGCATCATTTGGCGGGAGTCTCCCGGGGAGCTGTTTTTT	CASIIWRESPGELFF
TRBJ2-5	.	.	TRBV28	TGTGCCAGCAGGGCCCGAAATCTACTACAAGAGACCCAGTACTTC	CASRARNLLQETQYF
TRBJ2-3	.	once	TRBV28	TGTGCCAGCAGTTTATCTGAGGCCGCCCTGAGGGATACGCAGTATTTT	CASSLSEAALRDTQYF
TRBJ2-7	.	.	TRBV28	TGTGCCAGCAGTTTCGACAGCCCCTACGAGCAGTACTTC	CASSFDSPYEQYF
TRBJ1-5	.	.	TRBV10-1	TGCGCCAGCAGTCGACAGGGCAATCAGCCCCAGCATTTT	CASSRQGNQPQHF
TRBJ2-7	.	.	TRBV7-9	TGTGCCAGCAGCTTACCAGAGGAGGGCTACGAGCAGTACTTC	CASSLPEEGYEQYF
TRBJ2-1	.	.	TRBV1	TGCACCACCTACCAGGGGGACGGATCTCGGGGATGCAATGAGCAGTTCTTC	CTTYQGDGSRGCNEQFF
TRBJ1-1	.	.	TRBV5-8	TGTGCCAGCAGCTTCCGGGGGATTGGAACTGAAGCTTTCTTT	CASSFRGIGTEAFF
TRBJ2-5	.	.	TRBV28	TGTGCCAGCAGTTTCCCGGGAGTAGAGACCCAGTACTTC	CASSFPGVETQYF
TRBJ2-7	TRBD1	.	TRBV29-1	TGCAGCGTCGGGACAGGGAAATACGAGCAGTACTTC	CSVGTGKYEQYF
TRBJ1-5	.	.	TRBV19	TGTGCCAGTAGTATAATCCCCGCCTTACAGGGTGGAAGCAATCAGCCCCAGCATTTT	CASSIIPALQGGSNQPQHF
TRBJ2-1	TRBD1	.	TRBV6-4	TGTGCCAGCAGTGCCGAGGGGACAGAGAACAATGAGCAGTTCTTC	CASSAEGTENNEQFF
TRBJ1-1	.	.	TRBV21-1	TGTGCCAGCAGCGCACCGGGCCGGAGGACTGAAGCTTTCTTT	CASSAPGRRTEAFF
TRBJ1-1	.	.	TRBV2	TGTGCCAGCAGACCCAGAACTGAAGCTTTCTTT	CASRPRTEAFF
TRBJ2-3	.	few	TRBV5-6	TGTGCCAGCAGCTTGGCCGGAGGAACCCTCAGCACAGATACGCAGTATTTT	CASSLAGGTLSTDTQYF
TRBJ1-2	TRBD1	.	TRBV6-6	TGTGCCAGCAACCCCGGAGGACAGGGTCCGTATGGCTACACCTTC	CASNPGGQGPYGYTF
TRBJ2-7	TRBD1	few	TRBV5-1	TGCGCCAGCAGCTTTACGGGACAGAGCTACGAGCAGTACTTC	CASSFTGQSYEQYF
TRBJ1-3	.	.	TRBV7-7	TGTGCCAGCACTCGTGGACAGTCTGGAAACACCATATATTTT	CASTRGQSGNTIYF
TRBJ2-7	.	.	TRBV4-1	TGCGCCAGCAGCCAAGTGACAGGTCACTACGAGCAGTACTTC	CASSQVTGHYEQYF
TRBJ1-5	TRBD1	.	TRBV29-1	TGCAGCGTTGCCTTCACGACAGGGGGCGTCCAGGATCAGCCCCAGCATTTT	CSVAFTTGGVQDQPQHF
TRBJ2-5	TRBD2	.	TRBV7-9	TGTGCCAGCAGCTTAGCAGGGACTAGCGGAAGCGCGGGGACCCAGTACTTC	CASSLAGTSGSAGTQYF
TRBJ2-3	TRBD2	.	TRBV2	TGTGCCAGCAGGGAAGCGGGAGCAAAAGATACGCAGTATTTT	CASREAGAKDTQYF
TRBJ2-5	.	.	TRBV15	TGTGCCACCAGCAGAGCGGACAACGGGGAGACCCAGTACTTC	CATSRADNGETQYF
TRBJ2-1	.	once	TRBV10-2	TGCGCCAGCAGTGAAGTAGGGGCGGTTGAGCAGTTCTTC	CASSEVGAVEQFF
TRBJ2-7	TRBD1	.	TRBV7-9	TGTGCCAGCAGCTTAGCGGGTCGGGACAGGGGACACGAGCAGTACTTC	CASSLAGRDRGHEQYF
TRBJ2-6	TRBD1	.	TRBV6-4	TGTGCCAGCAGTGCCCGACCGACAGGGAACGACCCCTCTGGGGCCAACGTCCTGACTTTC	CASSARPTGNDPSGANVLTF
TRBJ1-1	.	.	TRBV5-1	TGCGCCAGCAAAAAGGGGATGAACACTGAAGCTTTCTTT	CASKKGMNTEAFF
TRBJ1-1	.	few	TRBV29-1	TGCAGCGTTGGTCAGAAAATGAACACTGAAGCTTTCTTT	CSVGQKMNTEAFF
TRBJ2-3	TRBD2	.	TRBV28	TGTGCCAGCAGGAATCTAGCGGGAGGGCCGGATACGCAGTATTTT	CASRNLAGGPDTQYF
TRBJ1-1	TRBD1	.	TRBV5-1	TGCGCCAGCACCCATGGACAGGGTCGGATGAACACTGAAGCTTTCTTT	CASTHGQGRMNTEAFF
TRBJ2-7	TRBD1	.	TRBV7-9	TGTGCCAGCAGCCCAGGGGGGCTACAGGGGGAACAGCAGTACTTC	CASSPGGLQGEQQYF
TRBJ2-7	.	.	TRBV28	TGTGCCAGCAGTTTGGGGACTGGCTCCTACGAGCAGTACTTC	CASSLGTGSYEQYF
TRBJ1-2	TRBD1	.	TRBV28	TGTGCCAGCAGTATCGACAGGGTGGGTGGCTACACCTTC	CASSIDRVGGYTF
TRBJ2-1	TRBD2	.	TRBV2	TGTGCCAGCAGTGACAGAGCGGGAGGCGTCTACAATGAGCAGTTCTTC	CASSDRAGGVYNEQFF
TRBJ1-2	.	.	TRBV5-5	TGTGCCAGCTCCCGCGTACGGGACTCTAACTATGGCTACACCTTC	CASSRVRDSNYGYTF
TRBJ2-5	TRBD2	.	TRBV7-3	TGTGCCAGCAGCCGTTTGGCGGGGGGGTCCCAAGAGACCCAGTACTTC	CASSRLAGGSQETQYF
TRBJ2-2	.	few	TRBV15	TGTGCCACCAGCAGGGGTACAGGTACCTCAGGCGGGGAGCTGTTTTTT	CATSRGTGTSGGELFF
TRBJ2-7	.	.	TRBV25-1	TGTGCCAGCAGTGAATCGGGGGGCCCCTACGAGCAGTACTTC	CASSESGGPYEQYF
TRBJ1-2	TRBD1	.	TRBV5-1	TGCGCCAGCAGCTTGACAGGGGGGGACTTTGGCTACACCTTC	CASSLTGGDFGYTF
TRBJ2-7	TRBD1	.	TRBV30	TGTGCCTGGGACAGGGATGTCTCCTACGAGCAGTACTTC	CAWDRDVSYEQYF
TRBJ2-4	.	.	TRBV28	TGTGCCAGCAGTCTACCCTACGGAGCCAAAAACATTCAGTACTTC	CASSLPYGAKNIQYF
TRBJ1-4	.	once	TRBV27	TGTGCCAGCCGGGGGATGGGGGAAAAACTGTTTTTT	CASRGMGEKLFF
TRBJ2-5	TRBD1	.	TRBV4-1	TGCGCCAGCAGCCCCAAGCCGACAGGGGAAAAAGAGACCCAGTACTTC	CASSPKPTGEKETQYF